This T cell receptor (beta chain) was sequenced during a study of T cells after yellow fever vaccination. Study-wide points: Clonotypes shared by both compartments, CD4 and CD8, made up a small share. Among primary-vaccination clones, most reappeared after the booster, at just under 98% for CD4 and under 90% for CD8.

CDR3 length: 15 residues. The ends were cut back, 3 bases at V and 8 bases at J, with 17 bases in the middle. TCRdb re-derived calls from the 5' RACE reads in MiXCR, one entry per CDR3 protein. Here the sample spans around 360,000 distinct CDR3 sequences, 11% being singletons. For this clonotype: Its antigen is currently unknown.

The sequence was obtained from a man between 18 and 35 years old who received the YFV17D yellow fever vaccine. The source was PBMCs, collected on the day of the first yellow fever vaccination. The chain has TRBV12-3 or TRBV12-4 and TRBJ2-1; D is uncertain. CDR3 bases: TGTGCCAGCAGTTTCAAGGAAAAGCTTTTCCATGAGCAGTTCTTC. This sequence encodes CASSFKEKLFHEQFF.